The clone carrying this T cell receptor (beta chain) was detected once. From germline, CDR1 is LGHDT and CDR2 YNNKEL (reference sequence). The CDR3 is made up of 14 amino acids. V lost 0 bases to trimming and J lost 3 bases, with 6 bases between them. These data belong to a study of blood T cell repertoires in COVID-19. In the study overall: The cDNA or gDNA used as material had been derived from T cells, B-cell-depleted T cells, or PBMCs.

Original processing notes: Amplification with reference gene primers provided the estimates of nucleated cell counts. Sequencing used immunoSEQ multiplex PCR; TCRdb keeps in-frame clones, though not all of them. Clone size and V and J calls were adopted from that table, with D and trimming inferred from the DNA. The repertoire holds 150,000 to 200,000 clones, with over 75% as singletons. This clonotype originated in a woman aged 65 to 85 with acute or convalescent COVID-19. V usage is TRBV3-1 (or the pseudogene TRBV3-2) and J usage is TRBJ2-1; D not resolved. The sample consisted of peripheral blood. Here the CDR3 reads CASSQDWSYNEQFF. The CDR3 coding sequence is TGTGCCAGCAGCCAAGATTGGAGCTACAATGAGCAGTTCTTC.